The rows below give T cell receptor beta chains drawn from one sample of a study of CD8 T cells in ankylosing spondylitis. One entry per CDR3 protein, called by TCRdb with MiXCR from the 5' RACE reads. The repertoire holds 450,000 or so distinct CDR3 sequences, with roughly a quarter as singletons. The sequenced sample was blood, either unsorted or a sorted T cell fraction (not recorded which). All receptors come from a male donor with ankylosing spondylitis. Each CDR3 is given with its conserved first and last residue. Each record gives: V gene, J gene, clone size, CDR3 protein. Not all rows give a size; the values are once, few, many and, for expanded clones, a class.

TRBV5-4	TRBJ2-3	few	CASSLPGPTDTQYF
TRBV5-1	TRBJ1-6	few	CASSPVVGDNSPLHF
TRBV20-1	TRBJ1-6	.	CSARVAAMDSPLHF
TRBV29-1	TRBJ1-5	.	CSVVEQNDQPQHF
TRBV20-1	TRBJ2-7	once	CSATGHHEQYF
TRBV20-1	TRBJ2-1	few	CSAHLAGRYNEQFF
TRBV29-1	TRBJ2-2	many	CSVGVGPNTGELFF
TRBV29-1	TRBJ1-5	.	CSVDAGPNQPQHF
TRBV5-1	TRBJ2-1	.	CASSFSGQGPSYNEQFF
TRBV7-2	TRBJ2-1	.	CASSLKPGTLLNEQFF
TRBV2	TRBJ1-5	.	CASSGMSRAPQHF
TRBV3-1	TRBJ1-2	.	CASSRRGQNYGYTF
TRBV18	TRBJ1-5	.	CASSPDGNPQHF
TRBV29-1	TRBJ1-2	.	CSVEEAEAYTF
TRBV27	TRBJ2-6	.	CASSAGQGFSGANVLTF
TRBV29-1	TRBJ2-7	.	CSLSFGTGPSYEQYF
TRBV28	TRBJ1-5	.	CASTGDRGRVYSNQPQHF
TRBV29-1	TRBJ2-2	many	CSARGQGAGELFF
TRBV24-1	TRBJ2-5	.	CATSPGHQETQYF
TRBV3-1	TRBJ1-5	many	CASSQEVGGNQPQHF
TRBV12-3/TRBV12-4	TRBJ2-1	.	CACRPTSGVGVRYNEQFF
TRBV15	TRBJ2-1	.	CATSSDRGYNEQFF
TRBV20-1	TRBJ1-5	few	CSADEGRNQPQHF
TRBV7-2	TRBJ2-7	.	CASSSDYLSYEQYF
TRBV20-1	TRBJ2-5	.	CSARDTGQETQYF
TRBV11-2	TRBJ2-1	many	CASSLVGYNEQFF
TRBV5-6	TRBJ2-3	.	CASSFVEGRDTQYF
TRBV20-1	TRBJ1-5	few	CSAHRDSNQPQHF
TRBV7-9	TRBJ1-2	.	CASSLQGGITGYTF
TRBV3-1	TRBJ1-5	.	CASSRGIQPQHF
TRBV12-3/TRBV12-4	TRBJ1-2	.	CASSSGTTGYGYTF
TRBV3-1	TRBJ2-1	few	CASSLLAGGSNEQFF
TRBV3-1	TRBJ2-6	.	CASSRLTGALLGANVLTF
TRBV28	TRBJ2-1	few	CASSPPGGTHEQFF
TRBV24-1	TRBJ2-2	.	CATSDLEGLAGELFF
TRBV7-6	TRBJ2-1	.	CASSAGTSGLNEQFF